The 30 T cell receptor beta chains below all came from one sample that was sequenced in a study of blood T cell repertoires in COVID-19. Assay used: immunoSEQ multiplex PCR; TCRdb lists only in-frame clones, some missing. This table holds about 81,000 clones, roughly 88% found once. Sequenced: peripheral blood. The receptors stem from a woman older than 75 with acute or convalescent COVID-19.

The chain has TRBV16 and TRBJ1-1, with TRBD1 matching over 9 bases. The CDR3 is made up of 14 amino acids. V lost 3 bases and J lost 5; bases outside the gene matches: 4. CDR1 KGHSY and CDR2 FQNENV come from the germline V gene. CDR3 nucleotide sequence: TGTGCCAGCAGCCAGACAGGGGGGGGGACTGAAGCTTTCTTT. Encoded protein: CASSQTGGGTEAFF.

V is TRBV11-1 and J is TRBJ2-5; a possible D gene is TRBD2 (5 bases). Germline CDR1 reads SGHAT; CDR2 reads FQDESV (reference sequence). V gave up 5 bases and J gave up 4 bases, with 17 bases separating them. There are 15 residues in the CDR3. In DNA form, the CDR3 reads TGTGCCAGCAGCCCCTCCCCAGAGGGTGCAGAGACCCAGTACTTC. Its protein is CASSPSPEGAETQYF.

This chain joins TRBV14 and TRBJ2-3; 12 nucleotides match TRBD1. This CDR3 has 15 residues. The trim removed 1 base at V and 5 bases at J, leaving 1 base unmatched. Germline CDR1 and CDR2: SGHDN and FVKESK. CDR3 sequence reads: CASSQGDRGQDTQYF. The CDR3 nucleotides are TGTGCCAGCAGCCAAGGGGACAGGGGGCAAGATACGCAGTATTTT.

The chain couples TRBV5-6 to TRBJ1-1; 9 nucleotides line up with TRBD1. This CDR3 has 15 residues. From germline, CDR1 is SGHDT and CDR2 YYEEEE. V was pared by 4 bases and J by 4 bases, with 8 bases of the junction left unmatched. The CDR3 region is CASSIRDRETTEAFF. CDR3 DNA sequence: TGTGCCAGCAGCATCCGGGACAGGGAGACCACTGAAGCTTTCTTT.

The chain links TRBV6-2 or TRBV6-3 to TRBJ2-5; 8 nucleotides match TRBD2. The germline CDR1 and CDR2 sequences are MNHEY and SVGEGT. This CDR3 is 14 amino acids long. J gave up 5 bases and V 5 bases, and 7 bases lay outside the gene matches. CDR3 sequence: CASSAPGGEETQYF. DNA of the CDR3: TGTGCCAGCAGTGCCCCCGGGGGGGAGGAGACCCAGTACTTC.

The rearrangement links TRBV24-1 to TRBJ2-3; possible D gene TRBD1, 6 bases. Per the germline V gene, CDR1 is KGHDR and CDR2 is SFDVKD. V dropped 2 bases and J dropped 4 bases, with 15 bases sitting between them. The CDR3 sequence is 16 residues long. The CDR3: CATSDSSTGRPDTQYF. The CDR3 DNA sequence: TGTGCCACCAGTGATTCCTCCACAGGGCGTCCAGATACGCAGTATTTT.

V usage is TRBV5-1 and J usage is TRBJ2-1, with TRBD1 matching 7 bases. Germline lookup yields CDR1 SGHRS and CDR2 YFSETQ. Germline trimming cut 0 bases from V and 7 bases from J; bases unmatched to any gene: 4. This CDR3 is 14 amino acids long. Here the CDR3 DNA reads TGCGCCAGCAGCTTGGGGGGGACAGTTAATGAGCAGTTCTTC. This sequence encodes CASSLGGTVNEQFF.

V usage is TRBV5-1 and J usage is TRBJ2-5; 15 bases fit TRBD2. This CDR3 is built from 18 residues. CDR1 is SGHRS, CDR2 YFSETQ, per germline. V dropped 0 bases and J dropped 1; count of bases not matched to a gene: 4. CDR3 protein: CASSLAGTSGGSQETQYF. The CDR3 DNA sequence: TGCGCCAGCAGCTTGGCCGGGACTAGCGGGGGGTCCCAAGAGACCCAGTACTTC.

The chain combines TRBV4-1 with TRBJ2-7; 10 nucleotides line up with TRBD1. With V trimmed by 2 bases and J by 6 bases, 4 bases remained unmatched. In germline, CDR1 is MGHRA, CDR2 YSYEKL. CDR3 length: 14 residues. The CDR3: CASSQPRTGGEQYF. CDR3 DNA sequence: TGCGCCAGCAGCCAACCGCGGACAGGGGGCGAGCAGTACTTC.

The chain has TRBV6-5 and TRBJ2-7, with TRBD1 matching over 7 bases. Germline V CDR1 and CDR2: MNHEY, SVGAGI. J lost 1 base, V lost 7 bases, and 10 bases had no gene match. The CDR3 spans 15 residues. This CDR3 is CASTRERTGSYEQYF. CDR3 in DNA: TGTGCCAGCACCAGAGAGAGGACAGGATCCTACGAGCAGTACTTC.

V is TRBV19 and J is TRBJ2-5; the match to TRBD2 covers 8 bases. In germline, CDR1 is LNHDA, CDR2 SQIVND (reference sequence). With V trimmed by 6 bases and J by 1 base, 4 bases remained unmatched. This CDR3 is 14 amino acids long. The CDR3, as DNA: TGTGCCAGTAGCGGGACTAGGGCCCAAGAGACCCAGTACTTC. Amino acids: CASSGTRAQETQYF.

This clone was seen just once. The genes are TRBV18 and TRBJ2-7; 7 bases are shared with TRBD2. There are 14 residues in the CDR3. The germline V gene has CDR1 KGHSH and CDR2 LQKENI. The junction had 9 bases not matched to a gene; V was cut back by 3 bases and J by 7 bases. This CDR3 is CASSPTSVKGEQYF. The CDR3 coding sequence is TGTGCCAGCTCACCCACTAGCGTGAAGGGGGAGCAGTACTTC. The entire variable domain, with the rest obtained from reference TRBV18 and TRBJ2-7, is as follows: NAGVMQNPRHLVRRRGQEARLRCSPMKGHSHVYWYRQLPEEGLKFMVYLQKENIIDESGMPKERFSAEFPKEGPSILRIQQVVRGDSAAYFCASSPTSVKGEQYFGPGTRLTVT.

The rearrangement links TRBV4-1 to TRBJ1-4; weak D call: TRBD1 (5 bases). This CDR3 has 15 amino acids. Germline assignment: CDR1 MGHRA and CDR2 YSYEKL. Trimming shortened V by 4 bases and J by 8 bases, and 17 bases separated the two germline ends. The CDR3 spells CASSPPQGGGEKLFF. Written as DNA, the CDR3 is TGCGCCAGCAGCCCGCCGCAGGGCGGAGGGGAAAAACTGTTTTTT.

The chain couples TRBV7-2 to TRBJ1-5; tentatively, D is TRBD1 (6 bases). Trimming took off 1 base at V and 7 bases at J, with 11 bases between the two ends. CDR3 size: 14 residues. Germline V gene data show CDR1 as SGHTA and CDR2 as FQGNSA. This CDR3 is CASSLGRGGQPQHF. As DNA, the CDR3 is TGTGCCAGCAGCTTAGGCAGGGGCGGGCAGCCCCAGCATTTT.

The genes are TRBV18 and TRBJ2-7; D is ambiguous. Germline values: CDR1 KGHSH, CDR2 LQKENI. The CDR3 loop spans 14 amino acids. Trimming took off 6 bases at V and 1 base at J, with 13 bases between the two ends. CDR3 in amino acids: CASSVAQISYEQYF. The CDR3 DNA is TGTGCCAGCTCCGTCGCCCAGATTTCCTACGAGCAGTACTTC.

This CDR3 is CASSQEQGYTF. CDR3 in DNA: TGTGCCAGCAGCCAAGAGCAGGGCTACACCTTC. The J gene is TRBJ1-2, the V gene TRBV3-1 (or the pseudogene TRBV3-2); no reliable D call. V lost 0 bases and J 8 bases, leaving 4 bases between the germline ends. The CDR3 consists of 11 residues. Per germline, CDR1 LGHDT and CDR2 YNNKEL (reference sequence).

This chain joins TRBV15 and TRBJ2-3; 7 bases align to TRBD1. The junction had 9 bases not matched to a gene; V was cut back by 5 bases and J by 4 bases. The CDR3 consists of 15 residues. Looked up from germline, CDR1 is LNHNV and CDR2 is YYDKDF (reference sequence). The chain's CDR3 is CATSGTGDVSDTQYF. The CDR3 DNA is TGTGCCACCAGCGGAACAGGGGATGTATCAGATACGCAGTATTTT. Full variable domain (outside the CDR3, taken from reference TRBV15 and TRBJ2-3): DAMVIQNPRYQVTQFGKPVTLSCSQTLNHNVMYWYQQKSSQAPKLLFHYYDKDFNNEADTPDNFQSRRPNTSFCFLDIRSPGLGDTAMYLCATSGTGDVSDTQYFGPGTRLTVL.

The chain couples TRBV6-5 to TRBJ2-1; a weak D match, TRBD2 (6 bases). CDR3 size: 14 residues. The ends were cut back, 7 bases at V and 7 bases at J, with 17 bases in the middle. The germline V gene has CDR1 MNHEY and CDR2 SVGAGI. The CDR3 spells CASTRGTPVNEQFF. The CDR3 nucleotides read TGTGCCAGCACCCGCGGGACCCCCGTGAATGAGCAGTTCTTC.

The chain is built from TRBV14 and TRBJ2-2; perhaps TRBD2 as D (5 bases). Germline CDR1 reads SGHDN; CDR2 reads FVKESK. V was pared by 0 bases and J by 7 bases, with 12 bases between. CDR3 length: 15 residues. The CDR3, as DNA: TGTGCCAGCAGCCAAGAATGGGCTGGGAGCGGGGAGCTGTTTTTT. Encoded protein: CASSQEWAGSGELFF. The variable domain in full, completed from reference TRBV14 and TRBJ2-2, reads EAGVTQFPSHSVIEKGQTVTLRCDPISGHDNLYWYRRVMGKEIKFLLHFVKESKQDESGMPNNRFLAERTGGTYSTLKVQPAELEDSGVYFCASSQEWAGSGELFFGEGSRLTVL.

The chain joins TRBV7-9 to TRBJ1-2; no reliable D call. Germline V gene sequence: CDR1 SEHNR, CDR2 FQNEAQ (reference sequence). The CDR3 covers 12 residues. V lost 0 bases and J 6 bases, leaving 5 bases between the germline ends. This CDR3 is CASSLATHGYTF. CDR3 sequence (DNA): TGTGCCAGCAGCTTAGCGACACATGGCTACACCTTC.

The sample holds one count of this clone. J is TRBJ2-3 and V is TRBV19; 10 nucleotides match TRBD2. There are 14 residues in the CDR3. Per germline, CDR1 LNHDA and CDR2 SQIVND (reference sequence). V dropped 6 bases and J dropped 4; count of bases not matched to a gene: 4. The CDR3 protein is CASRLAGGPDTQYF. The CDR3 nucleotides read TGTGCCAGTAGGTTAGCGGGAGGCCCAGATACGCAGTATTTT.

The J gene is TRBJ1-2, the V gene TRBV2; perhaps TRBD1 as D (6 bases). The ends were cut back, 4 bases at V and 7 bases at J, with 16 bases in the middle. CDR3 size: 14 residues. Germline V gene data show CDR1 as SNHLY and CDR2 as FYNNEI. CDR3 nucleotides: TGTGCCAGCAGTGCCGACACAGGGAACGGTGGCTACACCTTC. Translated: CASSADTGNGGYTF.

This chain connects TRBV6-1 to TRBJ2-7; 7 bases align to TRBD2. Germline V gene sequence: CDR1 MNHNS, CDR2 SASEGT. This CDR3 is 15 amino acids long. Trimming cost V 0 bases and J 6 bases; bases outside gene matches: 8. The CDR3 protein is CASSEARGSKVEQYF. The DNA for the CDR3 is TGTGCCAGCAGTGAAGCGCGCGGGAGTAAAGTCGAGCAGTACTTC.

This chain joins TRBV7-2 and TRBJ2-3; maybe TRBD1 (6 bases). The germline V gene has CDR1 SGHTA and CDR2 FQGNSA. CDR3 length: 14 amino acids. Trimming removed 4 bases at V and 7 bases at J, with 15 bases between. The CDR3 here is CASSSGQTPNTQYF. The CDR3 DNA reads TGTGCCAGCAGCTCGGGACAAACACCTAATACGCAGTATTTT.

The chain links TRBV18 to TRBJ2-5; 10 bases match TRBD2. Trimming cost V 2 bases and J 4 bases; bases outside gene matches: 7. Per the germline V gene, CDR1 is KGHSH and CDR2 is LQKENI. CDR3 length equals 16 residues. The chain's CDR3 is CASSPGASGRGETQYF. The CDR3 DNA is TGTGCCAGCTCACCAGGGGCTAGCGGGAGAGGAGAGACCCAGTACTTC.

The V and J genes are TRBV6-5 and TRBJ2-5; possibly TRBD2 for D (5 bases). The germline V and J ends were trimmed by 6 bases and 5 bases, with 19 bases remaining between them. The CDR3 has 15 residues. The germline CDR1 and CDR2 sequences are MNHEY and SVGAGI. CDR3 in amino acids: CASSPRRGDSETQYF. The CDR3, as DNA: TGTGCCAGCAGCCCCCGACGGGGTGATTCGGAGACCCAGTACTTC.

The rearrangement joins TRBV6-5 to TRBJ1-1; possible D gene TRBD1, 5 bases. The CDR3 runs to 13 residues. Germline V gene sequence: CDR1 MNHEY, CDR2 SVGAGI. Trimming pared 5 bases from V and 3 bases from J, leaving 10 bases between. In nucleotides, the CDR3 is TGTGCCAGCAGTCTGACGGGGGACACTGAAGCTTTCTTT. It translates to CASSLTGDTEAFF.

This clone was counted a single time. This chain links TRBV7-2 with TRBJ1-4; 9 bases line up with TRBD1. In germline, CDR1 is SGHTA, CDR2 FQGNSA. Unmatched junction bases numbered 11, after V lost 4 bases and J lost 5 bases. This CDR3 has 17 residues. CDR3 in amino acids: CASSWGQGSGTNEKLFF. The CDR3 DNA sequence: TGTGCCAGCAGCTGGGGACAGGGTTCAGGAACGAATGAAAAACTGTTTTTT.

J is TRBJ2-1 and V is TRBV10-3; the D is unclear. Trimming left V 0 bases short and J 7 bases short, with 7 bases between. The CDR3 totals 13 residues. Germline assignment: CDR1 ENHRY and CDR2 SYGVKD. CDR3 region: CAISESRSNEQFF. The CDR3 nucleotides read TGTGCCATCAGTGAGTCGAGGAGTAATGAGCAGTTCTTC.

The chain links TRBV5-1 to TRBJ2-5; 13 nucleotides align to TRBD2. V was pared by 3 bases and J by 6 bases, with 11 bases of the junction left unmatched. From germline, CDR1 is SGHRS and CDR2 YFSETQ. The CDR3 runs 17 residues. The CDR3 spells CASSSPTSGGPAKTQYF. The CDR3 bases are TGCGCCAGCAGCTCGCCGACTAGCGGGGGGCCCGCGAAGACCCAGTACTTC.